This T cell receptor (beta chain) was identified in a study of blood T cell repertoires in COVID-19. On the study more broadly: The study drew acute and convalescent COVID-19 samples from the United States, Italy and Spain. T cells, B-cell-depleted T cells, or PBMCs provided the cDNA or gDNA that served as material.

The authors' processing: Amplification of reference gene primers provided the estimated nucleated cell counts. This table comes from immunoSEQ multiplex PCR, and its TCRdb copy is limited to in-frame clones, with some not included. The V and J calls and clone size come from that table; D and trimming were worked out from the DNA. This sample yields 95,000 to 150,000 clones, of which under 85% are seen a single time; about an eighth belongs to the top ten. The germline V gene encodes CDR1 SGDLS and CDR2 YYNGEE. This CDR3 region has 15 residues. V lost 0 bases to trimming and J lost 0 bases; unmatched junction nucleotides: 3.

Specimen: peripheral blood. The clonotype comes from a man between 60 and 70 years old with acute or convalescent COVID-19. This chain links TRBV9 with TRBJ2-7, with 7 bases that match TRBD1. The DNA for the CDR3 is TGTGCCAGCAGCGTAGGGACAGGTAGCTCCTACGAGCAGTACTTC. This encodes CASSVGTGSSYEQYF.